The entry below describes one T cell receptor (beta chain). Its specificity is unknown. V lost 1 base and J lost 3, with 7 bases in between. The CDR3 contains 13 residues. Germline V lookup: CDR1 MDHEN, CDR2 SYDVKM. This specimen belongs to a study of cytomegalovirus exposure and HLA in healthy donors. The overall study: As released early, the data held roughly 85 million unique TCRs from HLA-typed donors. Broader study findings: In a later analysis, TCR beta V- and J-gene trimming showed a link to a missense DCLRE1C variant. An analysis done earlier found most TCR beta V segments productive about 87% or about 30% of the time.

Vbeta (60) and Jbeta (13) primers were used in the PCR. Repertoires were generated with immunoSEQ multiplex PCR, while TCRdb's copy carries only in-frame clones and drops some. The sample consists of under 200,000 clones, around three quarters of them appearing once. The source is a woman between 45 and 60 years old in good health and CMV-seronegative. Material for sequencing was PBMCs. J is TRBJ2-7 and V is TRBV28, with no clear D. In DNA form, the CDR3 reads TGTGCCAGCAGTTTATCCCCCCGCTACGAGCAGTACTTC. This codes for CASSLSPRYEQYF. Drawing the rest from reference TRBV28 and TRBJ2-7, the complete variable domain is DVKVTQSSRYLVKRTGEKVFLECVQDMDHENMFWYRQDPGLGLRLIYFSYDVKMKEKGDIPEGYSVSREKKERFSLILESASTNQTSMYLCASSLSPRYEQYFGPGTRLTVT.